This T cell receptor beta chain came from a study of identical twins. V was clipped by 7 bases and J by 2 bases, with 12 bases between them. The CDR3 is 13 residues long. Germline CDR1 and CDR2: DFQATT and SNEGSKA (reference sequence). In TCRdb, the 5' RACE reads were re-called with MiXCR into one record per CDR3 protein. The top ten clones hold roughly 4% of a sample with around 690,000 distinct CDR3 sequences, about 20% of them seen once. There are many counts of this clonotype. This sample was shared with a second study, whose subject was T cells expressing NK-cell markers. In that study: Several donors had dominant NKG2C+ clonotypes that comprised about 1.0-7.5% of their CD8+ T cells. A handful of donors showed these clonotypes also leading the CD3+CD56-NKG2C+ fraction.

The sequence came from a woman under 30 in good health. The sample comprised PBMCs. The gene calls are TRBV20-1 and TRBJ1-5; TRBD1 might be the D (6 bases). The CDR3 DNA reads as TGCAGTGGGGTCCGACAGGGCAATCAGCCCCAGCATTTT. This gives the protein CSGVRQGNQPQHF.